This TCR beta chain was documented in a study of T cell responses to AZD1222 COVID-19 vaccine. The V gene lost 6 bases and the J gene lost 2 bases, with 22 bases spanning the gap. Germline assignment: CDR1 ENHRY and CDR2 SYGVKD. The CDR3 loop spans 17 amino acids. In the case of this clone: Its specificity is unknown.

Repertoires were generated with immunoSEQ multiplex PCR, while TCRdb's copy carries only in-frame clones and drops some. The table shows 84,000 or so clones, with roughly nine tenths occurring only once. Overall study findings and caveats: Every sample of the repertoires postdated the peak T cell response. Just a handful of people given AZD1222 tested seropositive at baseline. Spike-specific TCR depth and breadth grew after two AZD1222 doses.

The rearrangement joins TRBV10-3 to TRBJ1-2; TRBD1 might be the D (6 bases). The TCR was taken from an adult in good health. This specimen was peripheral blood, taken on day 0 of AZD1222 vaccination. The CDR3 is CAIRSDFRGSRNYGYTF. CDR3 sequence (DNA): TGTGCCATCAGATCTGATTTCAGGGGCAGTAGGAACTATGGCTACACCTTC.